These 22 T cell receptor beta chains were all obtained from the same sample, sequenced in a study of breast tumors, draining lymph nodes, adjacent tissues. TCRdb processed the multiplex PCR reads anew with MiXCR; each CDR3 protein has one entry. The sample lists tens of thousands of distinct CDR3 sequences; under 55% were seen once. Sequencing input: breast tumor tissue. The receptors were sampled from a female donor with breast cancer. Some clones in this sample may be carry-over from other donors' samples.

CDR3 protein: CASSAASGSPETQYF. As DNA, the CDR3 is TGTGCCAGCAGCGCGGCGAGCGGGAGCCCGGAGACCCAGTACTTC. The J gene is TRBJ2-5, the V gene TRBV9; 8 bases match TRBD2. Germline CDR1 SGDLS, CDR2 YYNGEE. CDR3 size: 15 residues. The junction had 9 bases not matched to a gene; V was cut back by 3 bases and J by 5 bases.

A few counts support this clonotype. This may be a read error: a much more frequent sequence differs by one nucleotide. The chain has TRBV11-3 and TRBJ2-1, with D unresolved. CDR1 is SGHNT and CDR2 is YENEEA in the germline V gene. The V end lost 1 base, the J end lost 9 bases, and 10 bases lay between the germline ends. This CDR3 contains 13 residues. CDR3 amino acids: CASSLGPNTEQFF. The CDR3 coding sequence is TGTGCCAGCAGCTTAGGACCCAACACTGAGCAGTTCTTC.

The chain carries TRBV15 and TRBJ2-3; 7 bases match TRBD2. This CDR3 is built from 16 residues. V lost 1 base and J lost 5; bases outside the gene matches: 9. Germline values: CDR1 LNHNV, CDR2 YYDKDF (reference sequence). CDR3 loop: CATSRGFGGSKDTQYF. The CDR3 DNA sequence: TGTGCCACCAGCAGAGGGTTTGGCGGGAGTAAAGATACGCAGTATTTT.

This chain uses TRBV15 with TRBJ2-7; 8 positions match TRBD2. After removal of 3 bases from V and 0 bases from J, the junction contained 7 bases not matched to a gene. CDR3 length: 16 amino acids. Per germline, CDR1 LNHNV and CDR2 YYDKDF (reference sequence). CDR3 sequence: CATSSQYGGGSYEQYF. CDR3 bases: TGTGCCACCAGCAGCCAATACGGGGGGGGCTCCTACGAGCAGTACTTC. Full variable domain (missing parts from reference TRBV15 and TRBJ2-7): DAMVIQNPRYQVTQFGKPVTLSCSQTLNHNVMYWYQQKSSQAPKLLFHYYDKDFNNEADTPDNFQSRRPNTSFCFLDIRSPGLGDTAMYLCATSSQYGGGSYEQYFGPGTRLTVT.

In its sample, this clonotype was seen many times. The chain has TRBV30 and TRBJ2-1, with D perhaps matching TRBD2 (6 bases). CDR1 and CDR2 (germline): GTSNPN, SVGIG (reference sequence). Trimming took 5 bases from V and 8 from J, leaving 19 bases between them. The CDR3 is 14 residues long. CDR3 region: CAWGRWGVGDEQFF. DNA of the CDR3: TGTGCCTGGGGCCGATGGGGGGTGGGGGATGAGCAGTTCTTC.

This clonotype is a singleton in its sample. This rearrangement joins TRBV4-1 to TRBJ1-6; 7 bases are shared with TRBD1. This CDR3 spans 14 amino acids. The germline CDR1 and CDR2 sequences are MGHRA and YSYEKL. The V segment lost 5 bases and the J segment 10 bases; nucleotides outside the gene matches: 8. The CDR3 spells CASSTRDSFSPLHF. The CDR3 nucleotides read TGCGCCAGCAGCACCCGGGACAGTTTCTCACCCCTCCACTTT.

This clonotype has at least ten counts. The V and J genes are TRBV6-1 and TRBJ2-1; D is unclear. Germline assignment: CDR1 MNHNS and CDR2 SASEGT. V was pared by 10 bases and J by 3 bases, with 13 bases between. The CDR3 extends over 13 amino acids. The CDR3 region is CATANRIYNEQFF. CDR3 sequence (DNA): TGTGCCACCGCTAACCGGATCTACAATGAGCAGTTCTTC.

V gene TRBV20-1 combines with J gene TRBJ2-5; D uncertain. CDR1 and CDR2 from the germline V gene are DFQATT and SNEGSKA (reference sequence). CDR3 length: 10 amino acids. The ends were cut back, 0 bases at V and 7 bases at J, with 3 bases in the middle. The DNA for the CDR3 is TGCAGTGCTAGAGAGGGGACCCAGTACTTC. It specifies CSAREGTQYF.

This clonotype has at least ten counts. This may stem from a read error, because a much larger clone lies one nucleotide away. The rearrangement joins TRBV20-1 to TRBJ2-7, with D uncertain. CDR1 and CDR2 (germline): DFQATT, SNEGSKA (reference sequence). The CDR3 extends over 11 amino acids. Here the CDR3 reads CSAPGYYEQSF. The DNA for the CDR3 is TGCAGTGCGCCCGGGTACTACGAGCAGTCCTTC.

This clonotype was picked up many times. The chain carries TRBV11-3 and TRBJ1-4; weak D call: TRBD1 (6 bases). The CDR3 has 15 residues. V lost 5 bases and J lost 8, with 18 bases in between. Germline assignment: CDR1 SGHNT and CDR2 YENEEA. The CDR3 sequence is CASSKQGGGMEKLFF. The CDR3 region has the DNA TGTGCCAGCAGCAAACAGGGTGGTGGTATGGAAAAACTGTTTTTT.

This chain's CDR3 is CASSAGGGYTGELFF. The CDR3 DNA sequence: TGTGCCAGCAGTGCAGGGGGAGGGTACACCGGGGAGCTGTTTTTT. The V and J genes are TRBV6-2 or TRBV6-3 and TRBJ2-2; the D gene could be TRBD1 or TRBD2 (7 bases each). Germline V CDR1 and CDR2: MNHEY, SVGEGT. This CDR3 contains 15 residues. The V end was cut by 5 bases, the J end by 3 bases, with 13 bases between.

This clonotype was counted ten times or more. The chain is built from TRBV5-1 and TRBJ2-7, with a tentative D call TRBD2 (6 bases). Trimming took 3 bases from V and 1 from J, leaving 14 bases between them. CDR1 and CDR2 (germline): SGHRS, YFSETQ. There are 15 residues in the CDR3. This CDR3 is CASSSPVGLSYEQYF. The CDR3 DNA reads TGCGCCAGCAGCTCCCCCGTGGGACTGTCCTACGAGCAGTACTTC. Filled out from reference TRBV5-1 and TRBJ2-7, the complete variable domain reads KAGVTQTPRYLIKTRGQQVTLSCSPISGHRSVSWYQQTPGQGLQFLFEYFSETQRNKGNFPGRFSGRQFSNSRSEMNVSTLELGDSALYLCASSSPVGLSYEQYFGPGTRLTVT.

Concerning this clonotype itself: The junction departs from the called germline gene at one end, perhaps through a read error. CDR3 sequence (DNA): TGCGCCAGCAGTGAGGCGATACTAGCGGGAGGGCCCTATTATATGGAGGCCCAGCACTTC. Translating gives CASSEAILAGGPYYMEAQHF. This chain joins TRBV10-2 and TRBJ2-5, with TRBD2 identical over 13 bases. The CDR3 is 20 residues long. Germline V gives CDR1 WSHSY, CDR2 SAAADI.

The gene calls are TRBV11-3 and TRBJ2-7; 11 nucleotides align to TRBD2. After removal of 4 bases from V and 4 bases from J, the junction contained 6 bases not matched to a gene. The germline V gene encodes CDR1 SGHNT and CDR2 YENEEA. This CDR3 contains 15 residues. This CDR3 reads CASSSGTSGPYEQYF. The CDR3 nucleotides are TGTGCCAGCAGCTCCGGGACTAGCGGTCCATACGAGCAGTACTTC.

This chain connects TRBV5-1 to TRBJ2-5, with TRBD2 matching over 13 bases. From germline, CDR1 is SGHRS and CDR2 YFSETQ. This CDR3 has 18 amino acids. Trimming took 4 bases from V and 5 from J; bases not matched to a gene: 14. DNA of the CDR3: TGCGCCAGCAGCGAGACTGCAATTGGACTAGCGGGAGTGGAGACCCAGTACTTC. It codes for CASSETAIGLAGVETQYF.

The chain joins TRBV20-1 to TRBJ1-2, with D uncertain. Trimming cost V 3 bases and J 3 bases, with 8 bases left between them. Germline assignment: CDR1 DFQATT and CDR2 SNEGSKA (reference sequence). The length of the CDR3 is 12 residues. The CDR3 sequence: CSASLQHYGYTF. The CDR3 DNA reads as TGCAGTGCTAGTTTGCAGCACTATGGCTACACCTTC.

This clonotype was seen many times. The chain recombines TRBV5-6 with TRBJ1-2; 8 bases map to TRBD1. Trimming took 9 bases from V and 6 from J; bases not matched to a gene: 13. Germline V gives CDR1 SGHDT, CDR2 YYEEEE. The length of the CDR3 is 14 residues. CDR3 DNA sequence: TGTGCCACCTCCGCAGGGGGCGGTCGCAATGGCTACACCTTC. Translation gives CATSAGGGRNGYTF.

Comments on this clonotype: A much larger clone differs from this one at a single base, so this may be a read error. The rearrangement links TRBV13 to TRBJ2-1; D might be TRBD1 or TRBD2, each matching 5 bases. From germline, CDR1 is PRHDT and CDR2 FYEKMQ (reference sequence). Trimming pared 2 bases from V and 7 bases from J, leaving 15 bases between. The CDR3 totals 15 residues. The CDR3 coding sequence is TGTGCCAGCAGCTTACGGGGCAGGGACCTTAATGAGCAGTTCTTC. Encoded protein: CASSLRGRDLNEQFF.

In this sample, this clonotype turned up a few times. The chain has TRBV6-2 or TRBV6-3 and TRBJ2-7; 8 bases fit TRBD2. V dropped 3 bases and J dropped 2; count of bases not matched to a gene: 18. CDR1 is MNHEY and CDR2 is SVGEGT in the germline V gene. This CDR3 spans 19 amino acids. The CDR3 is CASSYYTPHPAGETYEQYF. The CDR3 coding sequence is TGTGCCAGCAGTTATTACACCCCGCACCCAGCGGGAGAAACCTACGAGCAGTACTTC.

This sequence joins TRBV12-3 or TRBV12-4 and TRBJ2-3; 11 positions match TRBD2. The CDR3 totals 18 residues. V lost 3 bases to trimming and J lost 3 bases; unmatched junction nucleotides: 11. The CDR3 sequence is CASSFLQGTSGLTDTQYF. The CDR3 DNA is TGTGCCAGCAGTTTTTTACAGGGGACTAGCGGTTTAACAGATACGCAGTATTTT.

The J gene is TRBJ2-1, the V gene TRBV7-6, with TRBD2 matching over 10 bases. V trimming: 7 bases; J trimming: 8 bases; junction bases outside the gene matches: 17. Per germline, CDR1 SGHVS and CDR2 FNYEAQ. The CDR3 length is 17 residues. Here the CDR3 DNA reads TGTGCCAGCATCCCCGCGGTCGCAGCGGGAGGGGGCTATGAGCAGTTCTTC. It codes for CASIPAVAAGGGYEQFF.

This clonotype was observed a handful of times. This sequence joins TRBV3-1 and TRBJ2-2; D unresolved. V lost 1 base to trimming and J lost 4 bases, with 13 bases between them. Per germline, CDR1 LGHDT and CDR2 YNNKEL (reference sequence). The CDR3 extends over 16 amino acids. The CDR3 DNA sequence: TGTGCCAGCAGCCAAGCGGTTTTTTCAGGCACCGGGGAGCTGTTTTTT. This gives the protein CASSQAVFSGTGELFF.